Shown below are 32 T cell receptor beta chains from a single sample sequenced in a study of CD8+ T cells in alopecia areata. Extracted RNA was reverse transcribed into cDNA, the sequencing template. Clones were sequenced by immunoSEQ multiplex PCR, and TCRdb holds only the in-frame ones, with some missing. Of roughly 120,000 clones listed, more than 30% are singletons. Sequenced: CD4+ T cells sorted from blood. The receptor set was obtained from a human donor with alopecia areata.

The chain uses TRBV30 and TRBJ2-3; D is unclear. This CDR3 spans 12 amino acids. The germline gives CDR1 GTSNPN, CDR2 SVGIG (reference sequence). Deletions cut 3 bases from V and 11 bases from J, with 15 bases between. CDR3 loop: CAWSASSRQQYF. The DNA for the CDR3 is TGTGCCTGGAGCGCTAGTAGTAGGCAGCAGTATTTT.

The sample holds one count of this clone. The chain joins TRBV20-1 to TRBJ1-2, with D hard to call. Germline V gene lookup returns CDR1 DFQATT and CDR2 SNEGSKA (reference sequence). This CDR3 spans 11 amino acids. V was pared by 6 bases and J by 9 bases, with 14 bases between. The CDR3 protein is CSAPSADSYTF. CDR3 bases: TGCAGTGCCCCTTCGGCGGATAGCTACACCTTC.

This clone was observed a few times. The chain has TRBV5-1 and TRBJ2-1; 12 bases are a match to TRBD2. Germline CDR1 SGHRS, CDR2 YFSETQ. The CDR3 spans 16 residues. Unmatched junction bases numbered 2, after V lost 4 bases and J lost 0 bases. CDR3 loop: CASSTGLAGSYNEQFF. The CDR3 nucleotides read TGCGCCAGCAGCACGGGACTAGCGGGCTCCTACAATGAGCAGTTCTTC.

This clone showed up just a few times. The chain employs TRBV28 and TRBJ1-2, with D perhaps matching TRBD1 (5 bases). Trimming removed 2 bases from V and 8 bases from J, with 12 bases in between. Per germline, CDR1 MDHEN and CDR2 SYDVKM. CDR3 length: 13 amino acids. The CDR3 protein is CASSLAGTRGYTF. The CDR3 DNA sequence: TGTGCCAGCAGTTTAGCCGGGACGCGGGGCTACACCTTC.

This sequence joins TRBV9 and TRBJ2-1, with 9 bases fitting TRBD2. The V gene end was trimmed by 4 bases and the J gene end by 5 bases; junction bases not matched to a gene: 4. Germline CDR1 is SGDLS and CDR2 is YYNGEE. The CDR3 runs 14 residues. The CDR3 region is CASSRTSVNNEQFF. CDR3 sequence (DNA): TGTGCCAGCAGCCGGACTAGCGTGAACAATGAGCAGTTCTTC.

In regard to this clone: At one boundary the junction diverges from the germline segment, which might be a read error. V usage is TRBV7-7 and J usage is TRBJ2-3; 11 bases align to TRBD1. CDR1 and CDR2 from the germline V gene are SSHAT and FNYEAQ (reference sequence). The CDR3 covers 14 residues. CDR3 residues: CASSSGQGADTQYF. The CDR3 nucleotides read TGTGCTAGCAGCTCAGGACAGGGGGCCGATACGCAGTATTTT.

V and J are TRBV23-1 and TRBJ2-7; 10 bases fit TRBD1. TRBV23-1 is an open reading frame whose function is uncertain. This CDR3 spans 17 amino acids. V shed 3 bases, J shed 2 bases, and the junction held 10 bases outside the gene matches. Here the CDR3 DNA reads TGCGCCAGCAGTCACCCCACAGACAGGGGGCAAACCTACGAGCAGTACTTC. Its translation is CASSHPTDRGQTYEQYF.

The rearrangement uses TRBV5-1 and TRBJ1-6, with D tentatively TRBD1 (5 bases). Trimming stripped 1 base from V and 9 bases from J, with 14 bases between. The CDR3 contains 15 residues. Germline lookup yields CDR1 SGHRS and CDR2 YFSETQ. This chain's CDR3 is CASSLRGLELSPLHF. The CDR3 DNA reads TGCGCCAGCAGCTTGAGGGGACTTGAGCTTTCACCCCTCCACTTT.

This clone was seen more than once but under ten times. J is TRBJ2-7 and V is TRBV5-1, with 7 nucleotides matching TRBD1. Germline CDR1 reads SGHRS; CDR2 reads YFSETQ. Trimming removed 2 bases from V and 5 bases from J; junction bases left unmatched: 4. This CDR3 is 13 amino acids long. The CDR3 sequence is CASSLQGFNEQYF. The CDR3 region has the DNA TGCGCCAGCAGCTTACAGGGGTTCAACGAGCAGTACTTC.

This clone was seen only a few times. This sequence joins TRBV29-1 and TRBJ2-3; D is uncertain. Trimming removed 6 bases at V and 6 bases at J, with 19 bases between. This CDR3 has 14 residues. Germline lookup yields CDR1 SQVTM and CDR2 ANQGSEA. CDR3 nucleotide sequence: TGCAGCGTCCAACCCTATTTGGGTCAGGATACGCAGTATTTT. Residues: CSVQPYLGQDTQYF.

This chain connects TRBV28 to TRBJ2-6; D gene ambiguous. V lost 2 bases and J lost 0, with 2 bases in between. The CDR3 is 14 residues long. The germline gives CDR1 MDHEN, CDR2 SYDVKM. This CDR3 reads CASSLNSGANVLTF. CDR3 bases: TGTGCCAGCAGTTTAAACTCTGGGGCCAACGTCCTGACTTTC.

This clone was seen a handful of times. The rearrangement links TRBV5-1 to TRBJ2-1; 8 bases match TRBD1. There are 14 residues in the CDR3. In germline, CDR1 is SGHRS, CDR2 YFSETQ. V shed 7 bases, J shed 5 bases, and the junction held 8 bases outside the gene matches. The CDR3 is CASAAQGADNEQFF. CDR3 DNA: TGCGCCAGCGCGGCCCAGGGGGCGGACAATGAGCAGTTCTTC.

V is TRBV9 and J is TRBJ2-5; 8 nucleotides match TRBD1. V was clipped by 1 base and J by 6 bases; unmatched bases: 2. From germline, CDR1 is SGDLS and CDR2 YYNGEE. This CDR3 region has 13 residues. CDR3 sequence: CASSVRQGQTQYF. The CDR3 bases are TGTGCCAGCAGCGTACGACAGGGGCAGACCCAGTACTTC. The complete variable domain, with remaining parts taken from reference TRBV9 and TRBJ2-5, reads DSGVTQTPKHLITATGQRVTLRCSPRSGDLSVYWYQQSLDQGLQFLIQYYNGEERAKGNILERFSAQQFPDLHSELNLSSLELGDSALYFCASSVRQGQTQYFGPGTRLLVL.

This sequence joins TRBV5-1 and TRBJ2-5; a weak D match, TRBD2 (6 bases). V was clipped by 1 base and J by 5 bases, with 15 bases between them. This CDR3 comprises 15 residues. CDR1 and CDR2 (germline): SGHRS, YFSETQ. CDR3: CASSLRDFRAETQYF. The CDR3 bases are TGCGCCAGCAGCTTGCGGGACTTCCGAGCGGAGACCCAGTACTTC.

The chain links TRBV29-1 to TRBJ2-5; a weak D match, TRBD1 (7 bases). The CDR3 contains 13 residues. Germline V gives CDR1 SQVTM, CDR2 ANQGSEA. V lost 7 bases, J lost 3 bases, and 15 bases lay in between. Here the CDR3 DNA reads TGCAGCGCCTCGGAGGGGGCAAAAGAGACCCAGTACTTC. It yields the protein CSASEGAKETQYF.

The J gene is TRBJ2-7, the V gene TRBV4-3; D not certain. This CDR3 is built from 15 residues. Germline CDR1 LGHNA, CDR2 YSLEER. Deletions cut 4 bases from V and 7 bases from J, with 20 bases between. CDR3 residues: CASSRERTDVFEQYF. CDR3 nucleotide sequence: TGCGCCAGCAGCCGTGAAAGGACCGATGTCTTTGAGCAGTACTTC.

J is TRBJ2-7 and V is TRBV2, with TRBD1 matching over 8 bases. In germline, CDR1 is SNHLY, CDR2 FYNNEI. This CDR3 has 14 amino acids. V shed 6 bases and J 1 base; nucleotides not matched to a gene: 5. In DNA, the CDR3 is TGTGCCAGCAGCCCCCGACAGGGGTCCTACGAGCAGTACTTC. Residues: CASSPRQGSYEQYF.

V usage is TRBV4-2 and J usage is TRBJ2-3, with 13 bases matching TRBD2. Unmatched junction bases numbered 4, after V lost 3 bases and J lost 4 bases. This CDR3 spans 16 amino acids. The germline CDR1 and CDR2 sequences are LGHNA and YNFKEQ. Written as DNA, the CDR3 is TGTGCCAGCAGCCAGCTGGGACTAGCGGGATCAGATACGCAGTATTTT. Encoded protein: CASSQLGLAGSDTQYF.

This clone has more than one count but fewer than ten. The chain couples TRBV30 to TRBJ2-7; TRBD2 aligns across 9 bases. Germline V gene sequence: CDR1 GTSNPN, CDR2 SVGIG (reference sequence). V lost 3 bases to trimming and J lost 2 bases; unmatched junction nucleotides: 5. This CDR3 has 14 residues. The CDR3 region is CAWSGIAGAYEQYF. DNA for the CDR3: TGTGCCTGGAGCGGGATAGCGGGAGCCTACGAGCAGTACTTC.

This clone was recorded a few times. The V call is TRBV5-4, the J call TRBJ1-3; D remains unclear. CDR1 is SGHNT and CDR2 is YYREEE in the germline V gene (reference sequence). The germline V and J ends were trimmed by 4 bases and 0 bases, with 5 bases remaining between them. The CDR3 sequence is 13 residues long. The CDR3 DNA sequence: TGTGCCAGCAGCCCGACCTCTGGAAACACCATATATTTT. Its translation: CASSPTSGNTIYF.

V gene TRBV29-1 combines with J gene TRBJ2-3; the match to TRBD1 covers 7 bases. In germline, CDR1 is SQVTM, CDR2 ANQGSEA. J was trimmed by 6 bases and V by 6 bases; bases with no gene match: 6. The CDR3 consists of 12 residues. The CDR3 sequence: CSVGQVWDTQYF. The CDR3 bases are TGCAGCGTCGGACAGGTTTGGGATACGCAGTATTTT.

The chain joins TRBV7-9 to TRBJ2-7; D call uncertain. CDR3 length: 15 residues. V lost 1 base and J lost 7, with 17 bases in between. From germline, CDR1 is SEHNR and CDR2 FQNEAQ (reference sequence). CDR3 sequence reads: CASSLGAVSLEEQYF. CDR3 DNA: TGTGCCAGCAGCTTAGGTGCAGTTTCCTTAGAGGAGCAGTACTTC.

This sequence joins TRBV29-1 and TRBJ2-3; 8 bases fit TRBD2. CDR1 SQVTM and CDR2 ANQGSEA come from the germline V gene. J gave up 0 bases and V 4 bases, and 3 bases lay outside the gene matches. The CDR3 loop spans 14 amino acids. DNA for the CDR3: TGCAGCGTTGCATTAGCGGGGAGCACAGATACGCAGTATTTT. This translates into CSVALAGSTDTQYF.

This clone turned up a few times. The junction does not match germline at one end; this may be a read error. The chain links TRBV7-7 to TRBJ1-4, with 9 positions matching TRBD1. The CDR3 covers 14 residues. Germline lookup yields CDR1 SSHAT and CDR2 FNYEAQ (reference sequence). Written as DNA, the CDR3 is TGTGCTAGCAGCCCAGGACAGGGGAACGAAAAACTGTTTTTT. Amino acids: CASSPGQGNEKLFF.

This clone was observed a few times. V and J are TRBV29-1 and TRBJ1-1; unclear D gene. Germline V gene data show CDR1 as SQVTM and CDR2 as ANQGSEA. The CDR3 length is 10 residues. With 4 bases removed from V and 4 bases from J, the gap between germline ends came to 4 bases. The CDR3, as DNA: TGCAGCGTTGCGACCACTGAAGCTTTCTTT. It yields the protein CSVATTEAFF.

V usage is TRBV5-1 and J usage is TRBJ1-4, with D perhaps matching TRBD1 (5 bases). The CDR3 contains 17 residues. CDR1 is SGHRS, CDR2 YFSETQ, per germline. The V and J ends lost 4 bases and 5 bases respectively, with 21 bases between them. The CDR3 DNA follows: TGCGCCAGCAGCACCGAACCGAGGGGACTTTTGAATGAAAAACTGTTTTTT. Its protein is CASSTEPRGLLNEKLFF. The full variable domain, its missing parts supplied by reference TRBV5-1 and TRBJ1-4, is KAGVTQTPRYLIKTRGQQVTLSCSPISGHRSVSWYQQTPGQGLQFLFEYFSETQRNKGNFPGRFSGRQFSNSRSEMNVSTLELGDSALYLCASSTEPRGLLNEKLFFGSGTQLSVL.

This clone was seen a few times. The V and J genes are TRBV7-2 and TRBJ2-3, with D maybe TRBD1 (7 bases). In germline, CDR1 is SGHTA, CDR2 FQGNSA. The CDR3 is made up of 15 amino acids. Trimming removed 5 bases at V and 0 bases at J, with 12 bases between. CDR3 sequence: CASSRRGPSTDTQYF. CDR3 coding DNA: TGTGCCAGCAGCCGGAGGGGGCCAAGCACAGATACGCAGTATTTT.

The chain uses TRBV29-1 and TRBJ2-7, with D maybe TRBD1 (6 bases). Trimming took 7 bases from V and 3 from J, leaving 19 bases between them. The V gene's germline CDR1 is SQVTM and CDR2 ANQGSEA. The CDR3 extends over 14 amino acids. The DNA of the CDR3 is TGCAGCGCCCGGACAGCCTTAGGTGTCTACGAGCAGTACTTC. Its protein is CSARTALGVYEQYF.

This clone appeared a few times. The chain joins TRBV28 to TRBJ2-7; D call uncertain. The CDR3 consists of 11 residues. The germline gives CDR1 MDHEN, CDR2 SYDVKM. Trimming took off 5 bases at V and 7 bases at J, with 9 bases between the two ends. The CDR3 DNA follows: TGTGCCAGCAGTAGGACCGAGGAGCAGTACTTC. As protein: CASSRTEEQYF.

This sequence joins TRBV29-1 and TRBJ1-1; 9 positions match TRBD1. Germline V gives CDR1 SQVTM, CDR2 ANQGSEA. V lost 7 bases and J lost 3; bases outside the gene matches: 18. The CDR3 spans 17 residues. The CDR3 DNA sequence: TGCAGCGCCCTCCCCCGATCCGGGACAGGGCCCTACACTGAAGCTTTCTTT. This sequence encodes CSALPRSGTGPYTEAFF.

V usage is TRBV30 and J usage is TRBJ2-7; the D is unclear. CDR3 size: 13 residues. CDR1 is GTSNPN and CDR2 is SVGIG in the germline V gene (reference sequence). V lost 3 bases and J 4 bases, leaving 13 bases between the germline ends. The CDR3 loop is CAWRHEAYYEQYF. CDR3 DNA: TGTGCCTGGAGACACGAGGCTTATTACGAGCAGTACTTC. Full variable domain (remainder filled in from reference TRBV30 and TRBJ2-7): SQTIHQWPATLVQPVGSPLSLECTVEGTSNPNLYWYRQAAGRGLQLLFYSVGIGQISSEVPQNLSASRPQDRQFILSSKKLLLSDSGFYLCAWRHEAYYEQYFGPGTRLTVT.

The V call is TRBV28, the J call TRBJ2-3; 9 bases line up with TRBD2. From germline, CDR1 is MDHEN and CDR2 SYDVKM. The V segment lost 6 bases and the J segment 3 bases; nucleotides outside the gene matches: 1. The CDR3 has 13 amino acids. The CDR3 loop is CASSLAGTDTQYF. CDR3 DNA sequence: TGTGCCAGCAGCCTAGCGGGAACAGATACGCAGTATTTT.